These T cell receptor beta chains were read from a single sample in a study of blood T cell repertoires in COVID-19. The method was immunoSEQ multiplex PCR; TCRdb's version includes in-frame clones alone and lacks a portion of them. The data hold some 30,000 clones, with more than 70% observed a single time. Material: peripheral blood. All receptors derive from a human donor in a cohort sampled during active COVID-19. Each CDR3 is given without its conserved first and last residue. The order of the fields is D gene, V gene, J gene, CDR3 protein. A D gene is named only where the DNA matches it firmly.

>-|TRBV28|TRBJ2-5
ASSLSPDQETQY
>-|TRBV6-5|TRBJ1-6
ASSSLSGNSPLH
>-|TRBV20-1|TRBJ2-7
SASRGLNSYEQY
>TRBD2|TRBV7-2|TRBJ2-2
ASSLRTSAHGELF
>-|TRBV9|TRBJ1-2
ASSVAGTSSGGYT
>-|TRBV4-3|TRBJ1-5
ASSQDMADYQPQH
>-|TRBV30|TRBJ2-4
AWTTWRDSDVNIQY
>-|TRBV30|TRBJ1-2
AWSVAGDHT
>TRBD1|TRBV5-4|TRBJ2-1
ASSVDRGRVEQF
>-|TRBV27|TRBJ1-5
ASSSGLGQPQH
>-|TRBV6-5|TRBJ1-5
ASNSGGYSNQPQH
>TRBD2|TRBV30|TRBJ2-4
AWSGAKSGGAGMNIQY
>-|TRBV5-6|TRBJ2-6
ASSLSGANVLT
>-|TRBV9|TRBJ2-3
ASSVVAGSSTDTQY
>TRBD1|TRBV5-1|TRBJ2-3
ASNYPGQGATDTQY
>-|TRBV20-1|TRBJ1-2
SASLVGGYRGYT
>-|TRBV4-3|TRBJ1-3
ASSQGHSSGNTIY
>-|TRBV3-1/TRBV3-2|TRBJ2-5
ASSQVGGRGGSESQY
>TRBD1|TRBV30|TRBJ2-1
AWSQDRVLYNEQF
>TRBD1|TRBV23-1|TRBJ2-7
ASSQGTGGYEQY
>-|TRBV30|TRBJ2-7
AWSVYSYEQY
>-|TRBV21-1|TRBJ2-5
ASSSPGLAGLQETQY
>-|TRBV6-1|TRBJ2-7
ASSESFSQLGGYEQY
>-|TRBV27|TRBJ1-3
ASSAGWGAGNTIY
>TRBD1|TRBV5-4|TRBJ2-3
ASTRDRGTDTQY
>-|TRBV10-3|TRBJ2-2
ATDSVNTGELF
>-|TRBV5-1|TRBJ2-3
ASSPSGLSTDTQY
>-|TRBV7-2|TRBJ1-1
ASSLDPRTEAF
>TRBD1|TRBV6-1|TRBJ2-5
ASSEARLGQGPQY
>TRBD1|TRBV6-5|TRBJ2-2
ASSYSTGGTGELF